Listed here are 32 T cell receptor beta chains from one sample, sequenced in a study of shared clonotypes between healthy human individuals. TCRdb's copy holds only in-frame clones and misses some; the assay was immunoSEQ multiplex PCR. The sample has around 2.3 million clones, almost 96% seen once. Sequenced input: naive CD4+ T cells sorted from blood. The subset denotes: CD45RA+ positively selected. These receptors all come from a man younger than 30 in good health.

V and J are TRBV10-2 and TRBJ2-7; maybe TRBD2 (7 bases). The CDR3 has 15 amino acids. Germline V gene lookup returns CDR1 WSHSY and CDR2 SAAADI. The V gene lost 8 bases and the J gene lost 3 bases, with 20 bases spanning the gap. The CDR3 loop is CASSVGQGGVYEQYF. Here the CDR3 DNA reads TGCGCCAGCTCCGTGGGCCAAGGGGGGGTCTACGAGCAGTACTTC.

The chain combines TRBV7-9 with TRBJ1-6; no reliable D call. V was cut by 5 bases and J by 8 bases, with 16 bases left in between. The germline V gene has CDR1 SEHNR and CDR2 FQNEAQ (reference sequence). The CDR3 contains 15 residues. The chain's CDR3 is CASSPGPSRDSPLHF. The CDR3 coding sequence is TGTGCCAGCAGCCCCGGCCCTTCCCGGGATTCACCCCTCCACTTT.

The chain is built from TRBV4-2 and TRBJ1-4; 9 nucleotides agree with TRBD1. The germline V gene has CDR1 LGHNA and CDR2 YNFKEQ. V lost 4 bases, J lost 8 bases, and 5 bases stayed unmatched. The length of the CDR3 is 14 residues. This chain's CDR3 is CASSPRQGEEKLFF. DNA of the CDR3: TGTGCCAGCAGCCCCAGACAGGGGGAGGAAAAACTGTTTTTT.

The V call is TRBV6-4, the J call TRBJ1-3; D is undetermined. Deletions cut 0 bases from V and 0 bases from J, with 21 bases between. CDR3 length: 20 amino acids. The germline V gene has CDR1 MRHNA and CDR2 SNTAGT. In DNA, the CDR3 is TGTGCCAGCAGTGACTCTGTCGTGGACGGTCCACGCGTCTCTGGAAACACCATATATTTT. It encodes CASSDSVVDGPRVSGNTIYF.

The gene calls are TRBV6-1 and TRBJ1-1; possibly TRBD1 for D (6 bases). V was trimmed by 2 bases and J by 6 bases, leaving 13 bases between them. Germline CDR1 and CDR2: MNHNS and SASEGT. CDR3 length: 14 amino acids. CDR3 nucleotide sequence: TGTGCCAGCAGTGAACAGGGGCGATCGTCTGAAGCTTTCTTT. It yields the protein CASSEQGRSSEAFF.

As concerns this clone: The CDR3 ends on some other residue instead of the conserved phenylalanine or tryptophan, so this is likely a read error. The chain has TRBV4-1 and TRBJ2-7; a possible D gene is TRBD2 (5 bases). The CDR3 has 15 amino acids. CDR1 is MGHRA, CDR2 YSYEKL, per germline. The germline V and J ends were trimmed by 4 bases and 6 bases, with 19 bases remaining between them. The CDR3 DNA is TGCGCCAGCAGCCCCCCGCGGGTAGCCCCTTCCGAGCAGTACCTC. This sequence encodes CASSPPRVAPSEQYL.

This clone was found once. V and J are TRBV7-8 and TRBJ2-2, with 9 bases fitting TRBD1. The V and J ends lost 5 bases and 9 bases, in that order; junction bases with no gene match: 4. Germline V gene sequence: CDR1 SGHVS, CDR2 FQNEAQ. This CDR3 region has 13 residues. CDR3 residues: CASSPDRGRELFF. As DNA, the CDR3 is TGTGCCAGCAGCCCGGACAGGGGCCGGGAGCTGTTTTTT. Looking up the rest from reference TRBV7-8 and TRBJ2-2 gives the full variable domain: GAGVSQSPRYKVAKRGQDVALRCDPISGHVSLFWYQQALGQGPEFLTYFQNEAQLDKSGLPSDRFFAERPEGSVSTLKIQRTQQEDSAVYLCASSPDRGRELFFGEGSRLTVL.

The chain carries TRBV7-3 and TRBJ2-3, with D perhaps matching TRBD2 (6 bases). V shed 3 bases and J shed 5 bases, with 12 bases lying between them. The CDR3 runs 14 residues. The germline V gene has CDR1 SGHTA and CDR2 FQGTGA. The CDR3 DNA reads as TGTGCCAGCAGCTTTGGCGGGGTTGGAGATACGCAGTATTTT. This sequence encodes CASSFGGVGDTQYF.

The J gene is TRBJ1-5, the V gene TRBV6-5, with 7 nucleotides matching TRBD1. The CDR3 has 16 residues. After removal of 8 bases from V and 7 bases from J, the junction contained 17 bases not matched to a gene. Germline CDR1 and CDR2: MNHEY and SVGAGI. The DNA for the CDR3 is TGTGCCAGCGGTTCGACAGGGAGGGGGTTGAGGCAGCCCCAGCATTTT. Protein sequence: CASGSTGRGLRQPQHF.

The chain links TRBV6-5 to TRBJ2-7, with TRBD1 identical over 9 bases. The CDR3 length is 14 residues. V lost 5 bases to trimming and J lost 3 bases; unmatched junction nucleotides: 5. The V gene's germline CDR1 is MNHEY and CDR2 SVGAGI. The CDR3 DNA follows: TGTGCCAGCAGTCTGGGGACAGGGAGCTACGAGCAGTACTTC. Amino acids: CASSLGTGSYEQYF.

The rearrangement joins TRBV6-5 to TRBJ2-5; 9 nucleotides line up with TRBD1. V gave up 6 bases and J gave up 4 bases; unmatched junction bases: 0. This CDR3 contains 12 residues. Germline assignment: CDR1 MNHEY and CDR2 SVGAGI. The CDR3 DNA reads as TGTGCCAGCAGGGACAGGGGAGAGACCCAGTACTTC. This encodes CASRDRGETQYF.

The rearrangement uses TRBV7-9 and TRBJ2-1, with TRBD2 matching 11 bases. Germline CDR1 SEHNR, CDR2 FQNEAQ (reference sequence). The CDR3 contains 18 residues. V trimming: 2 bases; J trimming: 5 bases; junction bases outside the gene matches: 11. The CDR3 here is CASSLTPASGRFNNEQFF. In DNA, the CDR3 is TGTGCCAGCAGCTTAACGCCTGCTAGCGGGAGGTTCAACAATGAGCAGTTCTTC.

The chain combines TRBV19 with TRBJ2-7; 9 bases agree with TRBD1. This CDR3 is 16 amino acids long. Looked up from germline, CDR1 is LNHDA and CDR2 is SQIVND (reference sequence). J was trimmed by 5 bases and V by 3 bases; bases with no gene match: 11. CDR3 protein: CASSMGPGTGKHEQYF. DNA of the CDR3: TGTGCCAGTAGTATGGGGCCGGGGACAGGGAAGCACGAGCAGTACTTC.

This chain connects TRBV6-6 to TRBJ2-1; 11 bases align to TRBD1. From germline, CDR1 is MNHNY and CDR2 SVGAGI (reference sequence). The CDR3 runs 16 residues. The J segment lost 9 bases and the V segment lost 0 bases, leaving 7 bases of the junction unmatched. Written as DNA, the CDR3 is TGTGCCAGCAGTTACTCTGGGACAGGGGGTTCTTTTGAGCAGTTCTTC. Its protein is CASSYSGTGGSFEQFF.

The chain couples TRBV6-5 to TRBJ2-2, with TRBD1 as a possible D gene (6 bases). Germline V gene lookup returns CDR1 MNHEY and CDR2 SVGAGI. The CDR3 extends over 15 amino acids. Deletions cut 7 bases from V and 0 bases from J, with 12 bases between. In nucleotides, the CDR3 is TGTGCCAGCACCCTGACAGGACCGAACACCGGGGAGCTGTTTTTT. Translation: CASTLTGPNTGELFF.

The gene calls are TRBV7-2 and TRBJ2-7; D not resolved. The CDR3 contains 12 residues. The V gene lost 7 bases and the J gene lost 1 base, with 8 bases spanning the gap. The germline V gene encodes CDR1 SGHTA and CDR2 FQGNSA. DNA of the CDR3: TGTGCCAGCACAGGACCGTCCTACGAGCAGTACTTC. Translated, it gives CASTGPSYEQYF.

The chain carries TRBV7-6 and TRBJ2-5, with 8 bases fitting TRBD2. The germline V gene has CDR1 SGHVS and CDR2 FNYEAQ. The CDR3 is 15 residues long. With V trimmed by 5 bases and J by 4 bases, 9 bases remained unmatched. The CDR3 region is CASSQGRLALETQYF. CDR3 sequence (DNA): TGTGCCAGCAGCCAGGGGAGACTAGCGTTAGAGACCCAGTACTTC.

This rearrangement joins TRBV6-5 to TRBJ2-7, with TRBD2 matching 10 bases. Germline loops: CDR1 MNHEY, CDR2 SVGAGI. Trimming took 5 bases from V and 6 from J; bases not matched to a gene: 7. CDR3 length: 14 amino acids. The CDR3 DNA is TGTGCCAGCAGTACTCTAGCGGGAGTACTCGAGCAGTACTTC. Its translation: CASSTLAGVLEQYF.

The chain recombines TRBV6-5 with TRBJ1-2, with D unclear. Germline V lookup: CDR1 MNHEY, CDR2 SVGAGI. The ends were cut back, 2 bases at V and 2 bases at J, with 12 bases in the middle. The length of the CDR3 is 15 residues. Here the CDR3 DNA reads TGTGCCAGCAGTTACGGAGGAGCACAAAACTATGGCTACACCTTC. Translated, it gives CASSYGGAQNYGYTF.

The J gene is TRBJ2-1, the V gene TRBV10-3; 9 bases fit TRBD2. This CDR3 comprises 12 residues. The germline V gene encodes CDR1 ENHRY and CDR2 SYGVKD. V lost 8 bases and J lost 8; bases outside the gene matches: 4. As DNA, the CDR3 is TGTGCCATCGGGACTAGCATCGATGAGCAGTTCTTC. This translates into CAIGTSIDEQFF.

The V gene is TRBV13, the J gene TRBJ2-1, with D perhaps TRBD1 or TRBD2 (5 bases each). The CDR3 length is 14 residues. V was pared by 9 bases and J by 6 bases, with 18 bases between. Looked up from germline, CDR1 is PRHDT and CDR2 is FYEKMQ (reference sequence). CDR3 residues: CASGRDLGRNEQFF. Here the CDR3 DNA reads TGTGCCAGTGGCCGGGACCTAGGGCGCAATGAGCAGTTCTTC.

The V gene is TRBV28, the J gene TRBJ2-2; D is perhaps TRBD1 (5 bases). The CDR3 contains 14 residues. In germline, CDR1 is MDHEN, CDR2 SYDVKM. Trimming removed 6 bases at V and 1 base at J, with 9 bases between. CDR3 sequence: CASRETGNTGELFF. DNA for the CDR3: TGTGCCAGCAGGGAAACAGGGAACACCGGGGAGCTGTTTTTT. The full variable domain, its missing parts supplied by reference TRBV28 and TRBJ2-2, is DVKVTQSSRYLVKRTGEKVFLECVQDMDHENMFWYRQDPGLGLRLIYFSYDVKMKEKGDIPEGYSVSREKKERFSLILESASTNQTSMYLCASRETGNTGELFFGEGSRLTVL.

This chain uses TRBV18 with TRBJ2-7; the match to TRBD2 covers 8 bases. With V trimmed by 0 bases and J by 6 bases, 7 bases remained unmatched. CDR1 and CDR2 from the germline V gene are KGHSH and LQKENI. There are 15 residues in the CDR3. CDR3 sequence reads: CASSPPGREGLEQYF. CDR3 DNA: TGTGCCAGCTCACCACCGGGACGGGAGGGCCTCGAGCAGTACTTC.

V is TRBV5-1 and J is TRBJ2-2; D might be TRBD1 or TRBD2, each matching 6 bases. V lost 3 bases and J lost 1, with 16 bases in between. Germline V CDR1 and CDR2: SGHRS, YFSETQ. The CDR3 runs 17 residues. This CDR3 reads CASSWGRDTQNTGELFF. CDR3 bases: TGCGCCAGCAGCTGGGGGCGGGACACCCAGAACACCGGGGAGCTGTTTTTT. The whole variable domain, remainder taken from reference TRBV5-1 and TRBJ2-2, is KAGVTQTPRYLIKTRGQQVTLSCSPISGHRSVSWYQQTPGQGLQFLFEYFSETQRNKGNFPGRFSGRQFSNSRSEMNVSTLELGDSALYLCASSWGRDTQNTGELFFGEGSRLTVL.

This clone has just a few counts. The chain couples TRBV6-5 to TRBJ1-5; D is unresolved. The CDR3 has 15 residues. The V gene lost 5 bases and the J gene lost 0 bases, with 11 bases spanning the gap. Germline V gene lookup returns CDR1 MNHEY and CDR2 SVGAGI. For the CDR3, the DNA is TGTGCCAGCAGTCCAAACCCCTATAGCAATCAGCCCCAGCATTTT. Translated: CASSPNPYSNQPQHF.

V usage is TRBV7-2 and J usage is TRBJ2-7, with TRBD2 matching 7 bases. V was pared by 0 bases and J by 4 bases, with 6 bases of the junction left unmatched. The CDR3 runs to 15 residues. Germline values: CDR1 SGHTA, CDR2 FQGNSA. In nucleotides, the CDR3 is TGTGCCAGCAGCTTAGCGCTCAGCGGGGAGTACGAGCAGTACTTC. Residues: CASSLALSGEYEQYF.

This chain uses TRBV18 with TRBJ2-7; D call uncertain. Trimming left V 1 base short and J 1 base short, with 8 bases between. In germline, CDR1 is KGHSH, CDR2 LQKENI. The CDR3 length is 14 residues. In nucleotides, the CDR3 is TGTGCCAGCTCACCACTGGCTCTTTCCTACGAGCAGTACTTC. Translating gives CASSPLALSYEQYF.

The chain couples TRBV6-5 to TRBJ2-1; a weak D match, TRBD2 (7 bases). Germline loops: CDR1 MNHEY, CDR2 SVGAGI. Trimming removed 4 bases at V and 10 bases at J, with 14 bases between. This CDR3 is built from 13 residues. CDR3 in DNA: TGTGCCAGCAGTTCCAAGGGGGGGTGGGAGCAGTTCTTC. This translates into CASSSKGGWEQFF.

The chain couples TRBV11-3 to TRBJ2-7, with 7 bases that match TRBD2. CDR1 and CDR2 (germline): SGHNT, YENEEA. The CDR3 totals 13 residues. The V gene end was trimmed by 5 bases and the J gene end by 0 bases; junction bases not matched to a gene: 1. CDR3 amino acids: CASSRTSSYEQYF. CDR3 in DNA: TGTGCCAGCAGCAGGACTAGCTCCTACGAGCAGTACTTC. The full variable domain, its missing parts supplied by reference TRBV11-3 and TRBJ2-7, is EAGVVQSPRYKIIEKKQPVAFWCNPISGHNTLYWYLQNLGQGPELLIRYENEEAVDDSQLPKDRFSAERLKGVDSTLKIQPAELGDSAVYLCASSRTSSYEQYFGPGTRLTVT.

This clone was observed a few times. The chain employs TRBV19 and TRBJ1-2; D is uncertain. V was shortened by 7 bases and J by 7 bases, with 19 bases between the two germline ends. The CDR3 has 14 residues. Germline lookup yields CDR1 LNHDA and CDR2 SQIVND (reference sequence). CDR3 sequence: CASKVDDVLGGYTF. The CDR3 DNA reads TGTGCCAGTAAAGTGGACGATGTACTGGGTGGCTACACCTTC.

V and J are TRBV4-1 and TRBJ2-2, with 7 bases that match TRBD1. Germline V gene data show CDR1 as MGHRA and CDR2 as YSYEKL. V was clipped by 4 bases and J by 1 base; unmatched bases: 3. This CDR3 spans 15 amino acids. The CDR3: CASSPGTVNTGELFF. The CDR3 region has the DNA TGCGCCAGCAGCCCCGGGACAGTGAACACCGGGGAGCTGTTTTTT.

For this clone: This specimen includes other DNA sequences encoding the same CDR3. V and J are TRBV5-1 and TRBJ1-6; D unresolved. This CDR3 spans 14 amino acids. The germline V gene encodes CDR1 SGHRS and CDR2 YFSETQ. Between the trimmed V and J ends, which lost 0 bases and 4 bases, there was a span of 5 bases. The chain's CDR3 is CASSLGSYNSPLHF. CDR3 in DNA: TGCGCCAGCAGCTTGGGTAGTTATAATTCACCCCTCCACTTT. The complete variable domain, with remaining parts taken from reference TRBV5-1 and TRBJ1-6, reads KAGVTQTPRYLIKTRGQQVTLSCSPISGHRSVSWYQQTPGQGLQFLFEYFSETQRNKGNFPGRFSGRQFSNSRSEMNVSTLELGDSALYLCASSLGSYNSPLHFGNGTRLTVT.